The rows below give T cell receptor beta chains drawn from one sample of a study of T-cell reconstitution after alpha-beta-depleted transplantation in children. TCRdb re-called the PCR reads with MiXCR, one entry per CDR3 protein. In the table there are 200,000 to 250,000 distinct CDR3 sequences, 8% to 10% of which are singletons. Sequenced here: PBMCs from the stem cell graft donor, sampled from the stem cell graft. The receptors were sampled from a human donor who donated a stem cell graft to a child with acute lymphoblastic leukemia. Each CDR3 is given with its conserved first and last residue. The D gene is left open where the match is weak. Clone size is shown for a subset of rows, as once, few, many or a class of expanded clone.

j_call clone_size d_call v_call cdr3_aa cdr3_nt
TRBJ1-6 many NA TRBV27 CASRQSSYNSPLHF TGTGCCAGCAGACAGAGCTCCTATAATTCACCCCTCCACTTT
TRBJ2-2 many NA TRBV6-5 CASSYRDTGELFF TGTGCCAGCAGTTATCGGGATACCGGGGAGCTGTTTTTT
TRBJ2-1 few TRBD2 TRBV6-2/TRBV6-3 CASSFETLAGGRNEQFF TGTGCCAGCAGTTTCGAAACACTAGCGGGGGGGCGCAATGAGCAGTTCTTC
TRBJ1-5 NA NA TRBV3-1 CASSQAEDQPQHF TGTGCCAGCAGCCAAGCCGAGGATCAGCCCCAGCATTTT
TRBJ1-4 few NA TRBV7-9 CASSRGVSATNEKLFF TGTGCCAGCAGCCGAGGGGTCTCTGCAACTAATGAAAAACTGTTTTTT
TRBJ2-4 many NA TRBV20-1 CSAREGLQAKNIQYF TGCAGTGCTAGAGAGGGCTTACAAGCCAAAAACATTCAGTACTTC
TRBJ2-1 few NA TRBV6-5 CASSYGFGNEQFF TGTGCCAGCAGTTACGGGTTCGGCAATGAGCAGTTCTTC
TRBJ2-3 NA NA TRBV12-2 CASRCGTPGDTQYF TGTGCAAGTCGTTGCGGGACACCCGGAGATACGCAGTATTTT
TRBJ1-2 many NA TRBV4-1 CASSQADYGYTF TGCGCCAGCAGCCAAGCGGACTATGGCTACACCTTC
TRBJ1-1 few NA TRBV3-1 CASSQFSGNPEAFF TGTGCCAGCAGCCAATTTTCAGGGAACCCTGAAGCTTTCTTT
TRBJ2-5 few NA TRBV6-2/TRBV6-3 CASSNKPVEETQYF TGTGCCAGCAGTAACAAGCCAGTAGAAGAGACCCAGTACTTC
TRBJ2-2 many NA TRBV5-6 CASSLVAASSTGELFF TGTGCCAGCAGCTTGGTGGCAGCTTCGAGCACCGGGGAGCTGTTTTTT
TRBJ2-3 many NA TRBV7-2 CASSLTGRHGDTQYF TGTGCCAGCAGCTTGACAGGGAGGCATGGAGATACGCAGTATTTT
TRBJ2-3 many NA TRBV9 CASSAGGPGGTDTQYF TGTGCCAGCAGCGCCGGAGGTCCAGGAGGTACAGATACGCAGTATTTT
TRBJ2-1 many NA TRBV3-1 CASSQDSVAQEQFF TGTGCCAGCAGCCAAGATTCGGTGGCACAGGAACAGTTCTTC
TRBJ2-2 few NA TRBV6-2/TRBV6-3 CATIPQAPNTGELFF TGTGCCACCATTCCGCAAGCCCCGAACACCGGGGAGCTGTTTTTT
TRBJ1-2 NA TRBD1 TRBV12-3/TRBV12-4 CASSAGTGGYYGYTF TGTGCCAGCAGTGCCGGGACAGGGGGCTACTATGGCTACACCTTC
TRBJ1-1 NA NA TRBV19 CASKDSNLHTEAFF TGTGCCAGTAAGGATTCGAATTTACACACTGAAGCTTTCTTT
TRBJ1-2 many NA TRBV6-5 CASSYSGNDGYTF TGTGCCAGCAGTTACTCAGGGAATGATGGCTACACCTTC
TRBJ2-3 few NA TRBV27 CASSHGLTRGTDTQYF TGTGCCAGCAGTCACGGACTCACGAGGGGCACAGATACGCAGTATTTT
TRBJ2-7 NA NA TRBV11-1 CASRLATADNSYEQYF TGTGCCAGCAGACTAGCAACGGCGGACAACTCCTACGAGCAGTACTTC
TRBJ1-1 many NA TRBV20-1 CSASRQGSEAFF TGCAGTGCTAGTAGGCAGGGCTCTGAAGCTTTCTTT
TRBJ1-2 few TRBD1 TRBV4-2 CASSPGTGNRYGYTF TGTGCCAGCAGCCCCGGGACAGGTAATCGCTATGGCTACACCTTC
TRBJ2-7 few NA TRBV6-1 CASRLQPAGPKDSWDEQYF TGTGCCAGCAGACTACAGCCCGCCGGCCCCAAGGACTCCTGGGACGAGCAGTACTTC
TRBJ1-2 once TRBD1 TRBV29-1 CSVGTGEDYGYTF TGCAGCGTGGGAACAGGGGAGGACTATGGCTACACCTTC
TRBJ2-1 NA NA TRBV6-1 CASSPTWGNEQFF TGTGCCAGCAGTCCAACCTGGGGCAATGAGCAGTTCTTC
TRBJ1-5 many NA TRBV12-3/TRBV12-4 CASSLERGLVDDSNQPQHF TGTGCCAGCAGTTTAGAGAGGGGTTTAGTAGACGATAGCAATCAGCCCCAGCATTTT
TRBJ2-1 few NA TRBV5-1 CASSFEDPYNEQFF TGCGCCAGCAGCTTTGAGGACCCGTACAATGAGCAGTTCTTC
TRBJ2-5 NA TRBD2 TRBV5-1 CASSPAGVPSGGQETQYF TGCGCCAGCAGCCCGGCCGGGGTGCCTAGCGGGGGGCAAGAGACCCAGTACTTC
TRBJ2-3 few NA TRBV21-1 CASSRLSGESTDTQYF TGTGCCAGCAGCCGACTCAGCGGAGAAAGCACAGATACGCAGTATTTT
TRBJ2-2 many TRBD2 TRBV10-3 CAIFSFETSPTGELFF TGTGCCATCTTTTCATTCGAGACTAGCCCCACCGGGGAGCTGTTTTTT
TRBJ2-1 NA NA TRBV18 CASSPGGAGDNEQFF TGTGCCAGCTCACCGGGTGGAGCAGGAGACAATGAGCAGTTCTTC
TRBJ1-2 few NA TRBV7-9 CASGGLNGYTF TGTGCCAGCGGGGGGCTAAATGGCTACACCTTC
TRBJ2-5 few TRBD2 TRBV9 CASSDPRGGETQYF TGTGCCAGCAGCGACCCCCGGGGGGGGGAGACCCAGTACTTC
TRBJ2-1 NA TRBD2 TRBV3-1 CASSREGPYNEQFF TGTGCCAGCAGCCGGGAGGGCCCCTACAATGAGCAGTTCTTC
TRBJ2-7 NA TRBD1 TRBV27 CASSLGQGAEQYF TGTGCCAGCAGCCTGGGACAGGGGGCTGAGCAGTACTTC
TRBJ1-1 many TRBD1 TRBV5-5 CASSIIRGGSTEAFF TGTGCCAGCAGCATAATCAGGGGGGGGAGCACTGAAGCTTTCTTT
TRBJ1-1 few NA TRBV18 CASSPPGRGGNTEAFF TGTGCCAGCTCACCACCCGGCAGGGGTGGGAACACTGAAGCTTTCTTT
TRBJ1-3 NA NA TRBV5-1 CASSLFLGNTIYF TGCGCCAGCAGCTTGTTCCTAGGAAACACCATATATTTT
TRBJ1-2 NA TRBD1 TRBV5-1 CASSGQGVPEGYGYTF TGCGCCAGCAGCGGACAGGGGGTCCCTGAGGGGTATGGCTACACCTTC
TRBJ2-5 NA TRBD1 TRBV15 CATSRVRQGDETQYF TGTGCCACCAGCAGAGTTAGGCAGGGGGATGAGACCCAGTACTTC
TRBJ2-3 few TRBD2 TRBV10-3 CAISDSTSGGHKSTDTQYF TGTGCCATCAGTGACTCTACTAGCGGGGGCCACAAAAGTACAGATACGCAGTATTTT
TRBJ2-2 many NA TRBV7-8 CASSLVGGTANTGELFF TGTGCCAGCAGCTTAGTTGGTGGGACGGCGAACACCGGGGAGCTGTTTTTT
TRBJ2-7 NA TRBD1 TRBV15 CATSARGQRNSEQYF TGTGCCACCAGCGCCCGGGGACAGCGCAACAGCGAGCAGTACTTC
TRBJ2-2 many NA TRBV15 CATSRVRGQLTGELFF TGTGCCACCAGCAGAGTAAGGGGCCAATTGACCGGGGAGCTGTTTTTT
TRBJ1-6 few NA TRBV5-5 CASSLGPGDSPLHF TGTGCCAGCAGCTTGGGGCCGGGGGATTCACCCCTCCACTTT
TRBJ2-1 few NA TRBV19 CASSIRPGSNEQFF TGTGCCAGTAGTATACGCCCGGGAAGCAATGAGCAGTTCTTC
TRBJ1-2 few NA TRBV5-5 CASSLDRVTGYTF TGTGCCAGCAGCTTGGACAGGGTCACCGGCTACACCTTC
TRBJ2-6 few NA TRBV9 CASSVVGGGANVLTF TGTGCCAGCAGCGTAGTAGGGGGGGGGGCCAACGTCCTGACTTTC
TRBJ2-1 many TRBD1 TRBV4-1 CASSQDGDRGPGNEQFF TGCGCCAGCAGCCAAGATGGGGACAGGGGGCCGGGCAATGAGCAGTTCTTC
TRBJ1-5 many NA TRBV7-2 CASSFSTGDGPQHF TGTGCCAGCAGCTTCTCGACAGGTGATGGGCCCCAGCATTTT
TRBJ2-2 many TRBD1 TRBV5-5 CASSLKRQGWGTGELFF TGTGCCAGCAGCTTGAAGAGACAGGGTTGGGGCACCGGGGAGCTGTTTTTT
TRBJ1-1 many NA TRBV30 CACATANTEAFF TGTGCCTGCGCGACAGCGAACACTGAAGCTTTCTTT
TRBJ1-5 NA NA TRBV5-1 CASSLMGDGQPQHF TGCGCCAGCAGCTTAATGGGGGATGGTCAGCCCCAGCATTTT
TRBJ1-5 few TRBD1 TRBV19 CASSIEGAFQPQHF TGTGCCAGTAGTATCGAGGGGGCCTTTCAGCCCCAGCATTTT
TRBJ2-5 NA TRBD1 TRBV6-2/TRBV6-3 CASSYAGQGNQETQYF TGTGCCAGCAGTTACGCGGGACAGGGGAACCAAGAGACCCAGTACTTC
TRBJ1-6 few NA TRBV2 CASNGQGTNSPLHF TGTGCCAGCAACGGGCAGGGGACTAATTCACCCCTCCACTTT
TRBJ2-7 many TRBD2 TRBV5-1 CASSILAGATYEQYF TGCGCCAGCAGCATACTAGCGGGGGCGACCTACGAGCAGTACTTC
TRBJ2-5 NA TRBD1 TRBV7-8 CASSSGQGVPETQYF TGTGCCAGCAGCTCGGGACAGGGGGTTCCAGAGACCCAGTACTTC
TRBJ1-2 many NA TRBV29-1 CSVEDSQKTGYTF TGCAGCGTTGAAGATTCCCAGAAGACGGGCTACACCTTC